These 26 T cell receptor beta chains were sequenced from one sample in a study of CD8 T cells in Susac syndrome. With random hexamers, reverse transcription was performed on about 0.5 to 1 ug of RNA. TCRdb re-derived calls from the immunoSEQ multiplex PCR reads in MiXCR, one entry per CDR3 protein. The sample records approximately 65,000 distinct CDR3 sequences, 85% to 95% being singletons. The specimen sequenced was CD8+ T cells from PBMCs. The receptors derive from a human donor in good health.

The chain combines TRBV20-1 with TRBJ2-3; TRBD2 aligns across 10 bases. This CDR3 comprises 17 residues. From germline, CDR1 is DFQATT and CDR2 SNEGSKA (reference sequence). V was clipped by 8 bases and J by 3 bases; unmatched bases: 17. The CDR3, as DNA: TGCAGTACTGGGCTGGAAGAAGCGGGGGGGATGACAGATACGCAGTATTTT. Protein sequence: CSTGLEEAGGMTDTQYF.

This chain connects TRBV15 to TRBJ1-6, with TRBD1 matching over 7 bases. The germline V gene encodes CDR1 LNHNV and CDR2 YYDKDF (reference sequence). The CDR3 runs 14 residues. After removal of 0 bases from V and 9 bases from J, the junction contained 2 bases not matched to a gene. The CDR3 DNA follows: TGTGCCACCAGCAGAGATTCAGGGGGTTCACCCCTCCACTTT. Amino acid sequence: CATSRDSGGSPLHF.

The chain combines TRBV7-9 with TRBJ2-5, with TRBD2 identical over 7 bases. The CDR3 length is 15 residues. Unmatched junction bases numbered 11, after V lost 5 bases and J lost 5 bases. CDR1 SEHNR and CDR2 FQNEAQ come from the germline V gene (reference sequence). CDR3 bases: TGTGCCAGCAGCCCCGACGGGGGGTTTTGGGAGACCCAGTACTTC. This sequence encodes CASSPDGGFWETQYF.

The chain carries TRBV7-3 and TRBJ2-2; D uncertain. Trimming stripped 4 bases from V and 6 bases from J, with 21 bases between. The CDR3 covers 17 residues. Germline-derived CDR1 and CDR2 are SGHTA and FQGTGA. The CDR3 loop reads CASSYGPLYGSSGELFF. For the CDR3, the DNA is TGTGCCAGCAGCTACGGACCCCTCTACGGATCCTCCGGGGAGCTGTTTTTT.

In this sample, this clonotype turned up a few times. CDR3: CASSPRVSYEQYF. The CDR3 coding sequence is TGTGCCAGCAGTCCCAGGGTCTCCTACGAGCAGTACTTC. V and J are TRBV28 and TRBJ2-7; a weak D match, TRBD1 (5 bases). The CDR3 runs to 13 residues. The V end lost 5 bases, the J end lost 0 bases, and 8 bases lay between the germline ends. The germline gives CDR1 MDHEN, CDR2 SYDVKM.

This clonotype was counted once. The chain combines TRBV25-1 with TRBJ1-2, with 7 bases identical to TRBD1. CDR1 MGHDK and CDR2 SYGVNS come from the germline V gene. The junction had 6 bases not matched to a gene; V was cut back by 5 bases and J by 6 bases. This CDR3 comprises 13 residues. CDR3 in DNA: TGTGCCAGCAGTACTGACAGGGTGCATGGCTACACCTTC. As protein: CASSTDRVHGYTF.

This rearrangement joins TRBV7-9 to TRBJ2-1; 8 positions match TRBD1. Trimming took 5 bases from V and 7 from J; bases not matched to a gene: 4. This CDR3 is 13 amino acids long. Germline V gene lookup returns CDR1 SEHNR and CDR2 FQNEAQ (reference sequence). The CDR3 sequence is CASSINRGNEQFF. The DNA of the CDR3 is TGTGCCAGCAGCATAAACAGGGGGAATGAGCAGTTCTTC. The whole variable domain, remainder taken from reference TRBV7-9 and TRBJ2-1, is DTGVSQNPRHKITKRGQNVTFRCDPISEHNRLYWYRQTLGQGPEFLTYFQNEAQLEKSRLLSDRFSAERPKGSFSTLEIQRTEQGDSAMYLCASSINRGNEQFFGPGTRLTVL.

This rearrangement joins TRBV7-2 to TRBJ1-2; TRBD1 agrees at 8 bases. The CDR3 is 15 amino acids. The V gene end was trimmed by 5 bases and the J gene end by 5 bases; junction bases not matched to a gene: 10. The germline V gene encodes CDR1 SGHTA and CDR2 FQGNSA. CDR3 nucleotide sequence: TGTGCCAGCAGCCCATCAGGGACAGGATCATATGGCTACACCTTC. Its protein is CASSPSGTGSYGYTF.

The rearrangement links TRBV29-1 to TRBJ2-5, with D tentatively TRBD1 (6 bases). Germline V gene sequence: CDR1 SQVTM, CDR2 ANQGSEA. CDR3 length: 14 amino acids. The V and J ends lost 3 bases and 5 bases respectively, with 16 bases between them. The CDR3 region is CSVDMGDTGETQYF. The CDR3 nucleotides read TGCAGCGTTGACATGGGGGACACAGGGGAGACCCAGTACTTC.

The chain has TRBV6-1 and TRBJ2-7; TRBD1 matches at 8 bases. Germline CDR1 and CDR2: MNHNS and SASEGT. This CDR3 comprises 14 residues. J lost 4 bases, V lost 1 base, and 3 bases had no gene match. CDR3 loop: CASSEGTGPYEQYF. CDR3 nucleotide sequence: TGTGCCAGCAGTGAAGGGACAGGGCCGTACGAGCAGTACTTC.

The chain is built from TRBV6-5 and TRBJ2-3, with 7 bases matching TRBD2. Trimming cost V 6 bases and J 4 bases; bases outside gene matches: 10. Germline CDR1 is MNHEY and CDR2 is SVGAGI. This CDR3 spans 15 amino acids. CDR3 in amino acids: CASSRTRVSADTQYF. The CDR3 coding sequence is TGTGCCAGCAGCAGGACTAGAGTCTCGGCAGATACGCAGTATTTT.

This clonotype appeared once. The chain employs TRBV6-5 and TRBJ2-5; 7 nucleotides agree with TRBD1. The CDR3 extends over 15 amino acids. The germline V gene encodes CDR1 MNHEY and CDR2 SVGAGI. J gave up 4 bases and V 6 bases, and 11 bases lay outside the gene matches. The CDR3 region is CASSPGQVGRETQYF. The DNA of the CDR3 is TGTGCCAGCAGCCCCGGACAGGTTGGACGAGAGACCCAGTACTTC.

The chain joins TRBV4-3 to TRBJ2-2; no firm D call. With 0 bases removed from V and 4 bases from J, the gap between germline ends came to 9 bases. CDR3 length equals 15 residues. CDR1 LGHNA and CDR2 YSLEER come from the germline V gene. The CDR3 loop reads CASSQDNPGTGELFF. Here the CDR3 DNA reads TGCGCCAGCAGCCAAGATAATCCCGGCACCGGGGAGCTGTTTTTT.

The J gene is TRBJ2-2, the V gene TRBV6-1, with 10 bases identical to TRBD2. CDR1 is MNHNS and CDR2 is SASEGT in the germline V gene. The CDR3 spans 18 residues. Trimming cost V 5 bases and J 4 bases; bases outside gene matches: 13. This chain's CDR3 is CASSPLAGAGLRTGELFF. The CDR3 DNA reads TGTGCCAGCAGTCCCCTAGCGGGGGCGGGCCTTCGCACCGGGGAGCTGTTTTTT.

The V call is TRBV1, the J call TRBJ2-3; the DNA was not compared with TRBD1, the D call given in the table. TRBV1 is given as a pseudogene. The CDR3 totals 17 residues. The CDR3 is CTSSQTPRGPYTDTQYF. Written as DNA, the CDR3 is TGCACCAGCAGCCAAACCCCGAGGGGTCCCTACACAGATACGCAGTATTTT.

The rearrangement links TRBV19 to TRBJ1-3; TRBD1 is a possible D gene (5 bases). CDR3 length: 19 residues. V lost 3 bases, J lost 1 base, and 22 bases lay in between. CDR1 is LNHDA and CDR2 is SQIVND in the germline V gene (reference sequence). The CDR3 coding sequence is TGTGCCAGTAGTATTCGGACGTTTGCGGGACTGAAATCTGGAAACACCATATATTTT. Protein product: CASSIRTFAGLKSGNTIYF.

The chain employs TRBV5-1 and TRBJ2-7, with 10 nucleotides matching TRBD1. The CDR3 has 18 amino acids. The ends lost 3 bases at V and 5 bases at J; junction bases unmatched: 17. CDR1 is SGHRS and CDR2 is YFSETQ in the germline V gene. The CDR3 here is CASSYRDRGPAGRNEQYF. DNA for the CDR3: TGCGCCAGCAGCTACCGGGACAGGGGACCGGCCGGGCGGAACGAGCAGTACTTC. The complete variable domain, with remaining parts taken from reference TRBV5-1 and TRBJ2-7, reads KAGVTQTPRYLIKTRGQQVTLSCSPISGHRSVSWYQQTPGQGLQFLFEYFSETQRNKGNFPGRFSGRQFSNSRSEMNVSTLELGDSALYLCASSYRDRGPAGRNEQYFGPGTRLTVT.

This chain links TRBV29-1 with TRBJ2-1; 7 nucleotides match TRBD2. Per the germline V gene, CDR1 is SQVTM and CDR2 is ANQGSEA. The V and J ends lost 0 bases and 8 bases, in that order; junction bases with no gene match: 4. This CDR3 is 13 amino acids long. CDR3 sequence reads: CSVEESTSDEQFF. The CDR3 bases are TGCAGCGTTGAAGAGTCAACTAGCGATGAGCAGTTCTTC.

The chain has TRBV5-6 and TRBJ2-3, with a possible D match to TRBD2 (7 bases). Germline V gene data show CDR1 as SGHDT and CDR2 as YYEEEE. This CDR3 comprises 16 residues. V lost 4 bases, J lost 2 bases, and 17 bases lay in between. CDR3 loop: CASSERERGHTDTQYF. The CDR3 bases are TGTGCCAGCAGCGAGAGGGAGCGGGGACACACAGATACGCAGTATTTT.

The V and J genes are TRBV6-6 and TRBJ2-5, with 13 bases identical to TRBD2. The CDR3 contains 15 residues. With V trimmed by 2 bases and J by 5 bases, 2 bases remained unmatched. Germline V lookup: CDR1 MNHNY, CDR2 SVGAGI (reference sequence). The CDR3 sequence: CASSYKLAGGETQYF. The CDR3 coding sequence is TGTGCCAGCAGTTACAAACTAGCGGGGGGGGAGACCCAGTACTTC.

DNA for the CDR3: TGTGCCAGCAGCTTGCTACACGCTAGCACAGATACGCAGTATTTT. Its translation: CASSLLHASTDTQYF. The V gene is TRBV7-3, the J gene TRBJ2-3; D is unresolved. Trimming stripped 3 bases from V and 0 bases from J, with 10 bases between. In germline, CDR1 is SGHTA, CDR2 FQGTGA. The CDR3 loop spans 15 amino acids.

This chain links TRBV12-5 with TRBJ1-4; 12 bases line up with TRBD1. CDR1 LGHNT and CDR2 FRNRAP come from the germline V gene. CDR3 length: 17 amino acids. V shed 5 bases, J shed 0 bases, and the junction held 4 bases outside the gene matches. In nucleotides, the CDR3 is TGTGCTAGTGGTCCCTGGGACAGGGGGCCAACTAATGAAAAACTGTTTTTT. Its protein product is CASGPWDRGPTNEKLFF.

The chain combines TRBV19 with TRBJ2-6; D gene uncertain. Germline CDR1 and CDR2: LNHDA and SQIVND (reference sequence). The CDR3 is 15 residues long. With 1 base removed from V and 0 bases from J, the gap between germline ends came to 4 bases. The CDR3 nucleotides are TGTGCCAGTAGTATAGGGGACTCTGGGGCCAACGTCCTGACTTTC. Amino acids: CASSIGDSGANVLTF.

The chain employs TRBV18 and TRBJ2-7, with D possibly matching TRBD2 (6 bases). The CDR3 has 12 residues. Germline CDR1 and CDR2: KGHSH and LQKENI. Trimming cost V 1 base and J 9 bases, with 10 bases left between them. The CDR3 DNA reads as TGTGCCAGCTCACCACGCGGGGACGCGCAGTACTTC. Its translation: CASSPRGDAQYF.

DNA of the CDR3: TGTGCCAGCAGTTGGGGACTTTCCTACGAGCAGTACTTC. Translated, it gives CASSWGLSYEQYF. This chain joins TRBV6-2 or TRBV6-3 and TRBJ2-7; D possibly corresponds to TRBD2 (6 bases). The germline V and J ends were trimmed by 4 bases and 1 base, with 8 bases remaining between them. CDR3 length: 13 amino acids. Germline V gives CDR1 MNHEY, CDR2 SVGEGT.

The chain links TRBV7-2 to TRBJ2-7, with a weak D call TRBD1 (6 bases). There are 15 residues in the CDR3. Deletions cut 1 base from V and 0 bases from J, with 10 bases between. Germline loops: CDR1 SGHTA, CDR2 FQGNSA. The CDR3 nucleotides read TGTGCCAGCAGCTTAGTGGACAGATCCTCCTACGAGCAGTACTTC. It encodes CASSLVDRSSYEQYF.